Reported below is one T cell receptor (beta chain). The source of the sample is a study of blood T cell repertoires in COVID-19. Study-wide context: Italy, Spain and the United States were the sources of the convalescent and acute COVID-19 samples. Nucleic acid was either cDNA or gDNA, and it came from T cells, B-cell-depleted T cells, or PBMCs.

After removal of 1 base from V and 7 bases from J, the junction contained 6 bases not matched to a gene. CDR1 is LNHNV and CDR2 is YYDKDF in the germline V gene (reference sequence). CDR3 size: 15 residues. Sequencing used immunoSEQ multiplex PCR; TCRdb keeps in-frame clones, though not all of them. Among fewer than 400,000 clones listed, 90% were seen once. Cohort placement rested on clinical history that participants reported themselves. Individuals in the exposed group had encountered a COVID-19 case within 2 weeks preceding study entry. The source is a woman aged 25 to 39 who had been exposed to COVID-19. Sequencing was carried out using PBMCs or T cells enriched from blood (not recorded which). The rearrangement joins TRBV15 to TRBJ1-4; 7 bases are shared with TRBD1. The CDR3 nucleotides are TGTGCCACCAGCAGAGGACAGGGTTTGGGTGAAAAACTGTTTTTT. This gives the protein CATSRGQGLGEKLFF.